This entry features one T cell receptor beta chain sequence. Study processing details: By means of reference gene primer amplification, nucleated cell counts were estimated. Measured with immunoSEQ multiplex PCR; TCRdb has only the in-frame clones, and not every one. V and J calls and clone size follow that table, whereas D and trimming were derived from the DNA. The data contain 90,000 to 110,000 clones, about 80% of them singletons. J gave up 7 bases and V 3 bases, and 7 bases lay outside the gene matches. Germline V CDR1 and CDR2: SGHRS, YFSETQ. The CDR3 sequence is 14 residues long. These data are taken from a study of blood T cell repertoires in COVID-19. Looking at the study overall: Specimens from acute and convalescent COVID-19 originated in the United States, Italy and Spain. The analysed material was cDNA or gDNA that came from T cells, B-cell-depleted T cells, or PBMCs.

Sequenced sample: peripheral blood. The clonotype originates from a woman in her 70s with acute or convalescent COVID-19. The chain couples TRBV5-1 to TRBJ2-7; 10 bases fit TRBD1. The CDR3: CASSSGTGVREQYF. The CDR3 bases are TGCGCCAGCAGCTCCGGGACAGGGGTTCGGGAGCAGTACTTC. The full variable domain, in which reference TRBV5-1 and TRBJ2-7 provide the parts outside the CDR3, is KAGVTQTPRYLIKTRGQQVTLSCSPISGHRSVSWYQQTPGQGLQFLFEYFSETQRNKGNFPGRFSGRQFSNSRSEMNVSTLELGDSALYLCASSSGTGVREQYFGPGTRLTVT.